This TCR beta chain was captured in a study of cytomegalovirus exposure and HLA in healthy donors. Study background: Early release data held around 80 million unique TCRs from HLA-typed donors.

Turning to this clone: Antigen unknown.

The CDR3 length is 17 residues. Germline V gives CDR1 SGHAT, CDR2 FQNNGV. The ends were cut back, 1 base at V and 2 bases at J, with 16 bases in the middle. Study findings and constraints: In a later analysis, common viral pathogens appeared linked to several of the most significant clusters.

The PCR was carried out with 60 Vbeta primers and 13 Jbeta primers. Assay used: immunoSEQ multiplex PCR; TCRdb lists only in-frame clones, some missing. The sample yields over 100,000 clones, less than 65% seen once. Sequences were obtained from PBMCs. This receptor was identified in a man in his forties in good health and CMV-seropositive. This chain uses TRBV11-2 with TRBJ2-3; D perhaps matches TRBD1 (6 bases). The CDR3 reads CASSLAAQGSTTDTQYF. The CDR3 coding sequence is TGTGCCAGCAGCTTAGCCGCCCAGGGGTCTACCACAGATACGCAGTATTTT. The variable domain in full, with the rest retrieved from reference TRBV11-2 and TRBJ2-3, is EAGVAQSPRYKIIEKRQSVAFWCNPISGHATLYWYQQILGQGPKLLIQFQNNGVVDDSQLPKDRFSAERLKGVDSTLKIQPAKLEDSAVYLCASSLAAQGSTTDTQYFGPGTRLTVL.